This T cell receptor (beta chain) was captured by sequencing in a study of cytomegalovirus exposure and HLA in healthy donors. On this clone: Its antigen is still unknown.

PCR employed 60 Vbeta and 13 Jbeta primers. TCRdb's copy holds only in-frame clones and misses some; the assay was immunoSEQ multiplex PCR. The sample shows under 200,000 clones, around four fifths of them seen only once. Study results and limitations: Sequences of the TCR beta chain were said to predict the HLA-A and HLA-B alleles of most subjects accurately.

Sequenced material: PBMCs. The clonotype was recovered from a male donor in good health and CMV-seropositive.

CDR3 protein: CASSPRAGTGGMDEQFF. The CDR3 DNA follows: TGTGCCAGCAGCCCTAGAGCCGGGACAGGGGGCATGGATGAGCAGTTCTTC. The chain uses TRBV7-6 and TRBJ2-1, with 12 bases matching TRBD1. The CDR3 contains 17 residues. Germline lookup yields CDR1 SGHVS and CDR2 FNYEAQ. The ends lost 5 bases at V and 8 bases at J; junction bases unmatched: 13.